Here is one T cell receptor beta chain with its context. The data were taken from a study of blood T cell repertoires in COVID-19. Study as a whole: Some COVID-19 samples were acute and others convalescent; all came from the United States, Italy and Spain.

In the original analysis: Counts of nucleated cells, estimated from reference gene primer amplification, were obtained. Only in-frame clones appear in the TCRdb table, and some are missing; sequencing was by immunoSEQ multiplex PCR. V and J calls and clone size are those listed in that table; D and trimming were worked out from the DNA. Of around 150,000 clones listed, around 81% are singletons. This receptor was identified in a man aged 55 to 69 with active or convalescent COVID-19. The source material was peripheral blood.

This CDR3 reads CASRMTGGGNTIYF. As DNA, the CDR3 is TGTGCCAGCAGAATGACAGGGGGTGGAAACACCATATATTTT. This chain uses TRBV6-5 with TRBJ1-3; 9 bases fit TRBD1. J gave up 3 bases and V 6 bases, and 3 bases lay outside the gene matches. This CDR3 is 14 amino acids long. The germline gives CDR1 MNHEY, CDR2 SVGAGI.